A single sample gave rise to the 5 T cell receptor beta chains below, sequenced in a study of T cell responses to AZD1222 COVID-19 vaccine. Here immunoSEQ multiplex PCR was the method, and the copy in TCRdb shows in-frame clones only, minus some. In the table there are about 140,000 clones, approximately 90% of which are singletons. Sample: peripheral blood, taken 28 days after the second AZD1222 dose. These TCRs come from an adult who received the AZD1222 COVID-19 vaccine.

The genes are TRBV7-2 and TRBJ2-4, with D possibly TRBD2 on 6 matching bases. The V end was cut by 0 bases, the J end by 0 bases, with 12 bases between. The length of the CDR3 is 17 residues. CDR1 SGHTA and CDR2 FQGNSA come from the germline V gene. The CDR3 region is CASSLARGLRAKNIQYF. The CDR3 DNA is TGTGCCAGCAGCTTAGCGCGGGGCCTGCGAGCCAAAAACATTCAGTACTTC. Combining the CDR3 with reference TRBV7-2 and TRBJ2-4 gives the whole variable domain GAGVSQSPSNKVTEKGKDVELRCDPISGHTALYWYRQSLGQGLEFLIYFQGNSAPDKSGLPSDRFSAERTGGSVSTLTIQRTQQEDSAVYLCASSLARGLRAKNIQYFGAGTRLSVL.

This clone was recorded only once. The gene calls are TRBV5-1 and TRBJ2-7, with D perhaps TRBD2 (6 bases). Trimming removed 4 bases from V and 6 bases from J, with 17 bases in between. This CDR3 spans 14 amino acids. Germline CDR1 SGHRS, CDR2 YFSETQ. CDR3 bases: TGCGCCAGCAGCGTAGGCGGGACTTACGCCGAGCAGTACTTC. The encoded protein is CASSVGGTYAEQYF.

This rearrangement joins TRBV5-6 to TRBJ1-1, with unresolved D. Germline CDR1 reads SGHDT; CDR2 reads YYEEEE. V was trimmed by 2 bases and J by 1 base, leaving 3 bases between them. The CDR3 is made up of 12 amino acids. The CDR3 DNA reads as TGTGCCAGCAGCTTTGGGAACACTGAAGCTTTCTTT. The encoded protein is CASSFGNTEAFF. Using reference TRBV5-6 and TRBJ1-1 for the parts outside the CDR3, the full variable domain is DAGVTQSPTHLIKTRGQQVTLRCSPKSGHDTVSWYQQALGQGPQFIFQYYEEEERQRGNFPDRFSGHQFPNYSSELNVNALLLGDSALYLCASSFGNTEAFFGQGTRLTVV.

The chain recombines TRBV7-2 with TRBJ2-2; 9 nucleotides agree with TRBD2. This CDR3 has 16 residues. The germline V gene has CDR1 SGHTA and CDR2 FQGNSA. V lost 4 bases and J lost 4; bases outside the gene matches: 7. CDR3 coding DNA: TGTGCCAGCAGCTGGGCCGCGGGAGGGCCCACCGGGGAGCTGTTTTTT. Translated, it gives CASSWAAGGPTGELFF.

The chain joins TRBV3-1 (or the pseudogene TRBV3-2) to TRBJ2-1, with D hard to call. Germline V gene data show CDR1 as LGHDT and CDR2 as YNNKEL (reference sequence). V was pared by 11 bases and J by 1 base, with 9 bases between. The CDR3 extends over 12 amino acids. The CDR3, as DNA: TGTGCCTGCGCGCGGTCCTACAATGAGCAGTTCTTC. This sequence encodes CACARSYNEQFF.